The sequence of this T cell receptor beta chain was determined in a study of blood T cells in healthy people across ages. Primed by a sample-barcoded 5' primer and a J-beta primer mix, a second PCR proceeded for 7 to 11 cycles. TCRdb used MiXCR to reprocess the 5' RACE reads, holding one entry per CDR3 protein. The sample includes 750,000 to 950,000 distinct CDR3 sequences, around half of them seen just once. The CDR3 runs 16 residues. The V end was cut by 6 bases, the J end by 2 bases, with 18 bases between. Germline CDR1 is SGHTA and CDR2 is FQGTGA. This TCR was sampled from an elderly man in good health. The chain is built from TRBV7-3 and TRBJ2-3; maybe TRBD2 (6 bases). Sequenced input: blood. The DNA of the CDR3 is TGTGCCAGCAGGTTACCGGGACTGACAACCACAGATACGCAGTATTTT. Its translation: CASRLPGLTTTDTQYF.